This entry features one T cell receptor (beta chain) sequence. Antigen: not known. The sample originates from a study of beta chain features in type 1 diabetes. Every isolated RNA sample was fully reverse transcribed, so sequencing captured expressed TCRB transcripts. Assay: immunoSEQ multiplex PCR; the TCRdb copy retains only in-frame clones and omits some. The data contain about 200,000 clones, roughly 10% of them singletons. The single heparinised draw taken from each donor contained approximately 120 mL of blood on average. Cell sorting via CD45RO/CCR7/CD25/CD127/CD95/CD27 was performed to obtain CD4+ naive, central memory, regulatory and stem cell-like memory cells. The authors obtained over 98% purity in all sorted populations. Study-level points and caveats: PCR might pick shorter templates more often, in the same way for patients and controls.

V shed 5 bases, J shed 5 bases, and the junction held 11 bases outside the gene matches. The CDR3 consists of 16 residues. CDR1 and CDR2 (germline): SNHLY, FYNNEI. This TCR derives from a man between 18 and 29 years old in good health. Sequences were obtained from central memory CD4+ T cells from blood. This chain joins TRBV2 and TRBJ2-5, with 10 bases aligning to TRBD2. This chain's CDR3 is CASSPQSGRAAETQYF. The CDR3 DNA reads as TGTGCCAGCAGTCCCCAGAGCGGGAGGGCCGCTGAGACCCAGTACTTC.